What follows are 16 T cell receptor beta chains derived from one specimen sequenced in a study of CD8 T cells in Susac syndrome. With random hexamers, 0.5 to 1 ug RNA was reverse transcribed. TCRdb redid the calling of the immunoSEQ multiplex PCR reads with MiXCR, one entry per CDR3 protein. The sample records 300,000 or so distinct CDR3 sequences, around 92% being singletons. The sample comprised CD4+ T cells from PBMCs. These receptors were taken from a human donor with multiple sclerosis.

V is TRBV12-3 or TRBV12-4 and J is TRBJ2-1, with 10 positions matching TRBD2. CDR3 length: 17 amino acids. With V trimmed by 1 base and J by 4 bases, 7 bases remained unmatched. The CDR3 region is CASSLGLAGDRYNEQFF. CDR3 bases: TGTGCCAGCAGTTTAGGGCTAGCGGGAGATAGATACAATGAGCAGTTCTTC.

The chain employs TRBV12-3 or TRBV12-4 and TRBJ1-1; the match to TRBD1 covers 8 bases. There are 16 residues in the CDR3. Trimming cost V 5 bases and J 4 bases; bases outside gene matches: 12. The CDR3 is CASSPGQGVLPTEAFF. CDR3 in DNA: TGTGCCAGCAGTCCCGGACAGGGTGTTTTGCCCACTGAAGCTTTCTTT.

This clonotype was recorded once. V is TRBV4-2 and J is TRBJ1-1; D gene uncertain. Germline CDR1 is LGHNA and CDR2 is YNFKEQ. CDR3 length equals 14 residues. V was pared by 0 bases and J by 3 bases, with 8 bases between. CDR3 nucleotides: TGTGCCAGCAGCCAAGATAAGAGGGACACTGAAGCTTTCTTT. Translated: CASSQDKRDTEAFF.

CDR3 sequence: CSARDRGLNQPQHF. CDR3 bases: TGCAGTGCTAGAGATAGAGGTCTGAATCAGCCCCAGCATTTT. V gene TRBV20-1 combines with J gene TRBJ1-5; D uncertain. The CDR3 is 14 amino acids. With 0 bases removed from V and 4 bases from J, the gap between germline ends came to 10 bases. The V gene's germline CDR1 is DFQATT and CDR2 SNEGSKA (reference sequence).

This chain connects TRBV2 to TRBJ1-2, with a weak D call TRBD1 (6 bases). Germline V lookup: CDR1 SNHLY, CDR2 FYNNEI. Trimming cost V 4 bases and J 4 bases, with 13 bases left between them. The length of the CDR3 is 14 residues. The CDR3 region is CASSATGSLYGYTF. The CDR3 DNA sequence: TGTGCCAGCAGTGCGACAGGCTCACTCTATGGCTACACCTTC. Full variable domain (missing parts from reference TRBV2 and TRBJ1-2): EPEVTQTPSHQVTQMGQEVILRCVPISNHLYFYWYRQILGQKVEFLVSFYNNEISEKSEIFDDQFSVERPDGSNFTLKIRSTKLEDSAMYFCASSATGSLYGYTFGSGTRLTVV.

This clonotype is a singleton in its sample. The CDR3 region is CASSFLVAGVYNEQFF. The CDR3 bases are TGTGCCAGCAGCTTCTTGGTAGCAGGGGTCTACAATGAGCAGTTCTTC. J is TRBJ2-1 and V is TRBV13, with a tentative D call TRBD1 (6 bases). CDR1 and CDR2 from the germline V gene are PRHDT and FYEKMQ (reference sequence). The V gene lost 3 bases and the J gene lost 3 bases, with 15 bases spanning the gap. The CDR3 has 16 residues.

The CDR3 loop reads CASSARSQGSEQFF. DNA of the CDR3: TGTGCCAGCAGTGCCCGATCACAGGGGAGTGAGCAGTTCTTC. The V and J genes are TRBV12-3 or TRBV12-4 and TRBJ2-1; 7 bases map to TRBD1. V shed 5 bases, J shed 9 bases, and the junction held 10 bases outside the gene matches. The CDR3 loop spans 14 amino acids.

The CDR3 DNA follows: TGCGCCAGCAGCGTGGGACAGGGACAGAACACTGAAGCTTTCTTT. Protein product: CASSVGQGQNTEAFF. This rearrangement joins TRBV5-1 to TRBJ1-1; TRBD1 agrees at 9 bases. CDR3 length: 15 residues. Germline V gives CDR1 SGHRS, CDR2 YFSETQ. Trimming at V came to 4 bases and at J to 1 base, leaving 5 bases not matched to a gene.

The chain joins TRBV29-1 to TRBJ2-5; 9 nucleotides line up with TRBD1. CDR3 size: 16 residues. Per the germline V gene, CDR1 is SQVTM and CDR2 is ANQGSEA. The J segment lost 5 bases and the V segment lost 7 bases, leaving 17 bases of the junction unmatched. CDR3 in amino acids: CSGSPGLIDRGETQYF. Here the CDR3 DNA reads TGCAGCGGATCCCCAGGTTTAATCGACAGGGGGGAGACCCAGTACTTC.

The DNA of the CDR3 is TGTGCCAGCAGTTTAGGGCAGGGGCCCTACGAGCAGTACTTC. As protein: CASSLGQGPYEQYF. The chain joins TRBV27 to TRBJ2-7; possibly TRBD1 for D (6 bases). V was shortened by 2 bases and J by 2 bases, with 10 bases between the two germline ends. CDR3 size: 14 residues. Germline-derived CDR1 and CDR2 are MNHEY and SMNVEV (reference sequence).

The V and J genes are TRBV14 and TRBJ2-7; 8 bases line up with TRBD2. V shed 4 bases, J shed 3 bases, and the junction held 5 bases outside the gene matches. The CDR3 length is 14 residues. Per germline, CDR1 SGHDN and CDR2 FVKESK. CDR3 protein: CASSPRGGIYEQYF. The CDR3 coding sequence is TGTGCCAGCAGCCCCCGGGGGGGGATCTACGAGCAGTACTTC. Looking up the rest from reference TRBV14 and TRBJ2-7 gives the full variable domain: EAGVTQFPSHSVIEKGQTVTLRCDPISGHDNLYWYRRVMGKEIKFLLHFVKESKQDESGMPNNRFLAERTGGTYSTLKVQPAELEDSGVYFCASSPRGGIYEQYFGPGTRLTVT.

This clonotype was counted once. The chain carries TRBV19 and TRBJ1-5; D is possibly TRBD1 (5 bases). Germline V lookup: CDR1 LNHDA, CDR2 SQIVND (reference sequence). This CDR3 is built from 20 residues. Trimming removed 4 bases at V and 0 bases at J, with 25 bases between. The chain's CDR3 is CASSTQGFRAAGLSNQPQHF. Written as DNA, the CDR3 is TGTGCCAGTAGTACCCAAGGTTTTCGCGCGGCGGGACTTAGCAATCAGCCCCAGCATTTT.

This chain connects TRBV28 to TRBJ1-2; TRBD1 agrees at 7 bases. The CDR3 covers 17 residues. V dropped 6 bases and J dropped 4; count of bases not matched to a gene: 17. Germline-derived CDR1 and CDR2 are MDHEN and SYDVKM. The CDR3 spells CASSPYYGTVKFYGYTF. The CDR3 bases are TGTGCCAGCAGCCCCTACTACGGGACAGTGAAATTCTATGGCTACACCTTC.

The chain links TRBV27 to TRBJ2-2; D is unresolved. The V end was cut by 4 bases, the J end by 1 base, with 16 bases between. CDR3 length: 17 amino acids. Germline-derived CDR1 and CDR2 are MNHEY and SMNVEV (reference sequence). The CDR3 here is CASSSTGPIRNTGELFF. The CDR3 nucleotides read TGTGCCAGCAGTTCTACTGGACCGATCCGGAACACCGGGGAGCTGTTTTTT.

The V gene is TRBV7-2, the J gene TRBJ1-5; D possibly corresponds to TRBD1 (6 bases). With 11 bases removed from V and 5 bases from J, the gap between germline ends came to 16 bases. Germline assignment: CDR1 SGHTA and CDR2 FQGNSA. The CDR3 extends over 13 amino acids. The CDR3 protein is CASRQDRDQPQHF. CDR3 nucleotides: TGTGCCTCCCGACAGGATCGGGATCAGCCCCAGCATTTT.

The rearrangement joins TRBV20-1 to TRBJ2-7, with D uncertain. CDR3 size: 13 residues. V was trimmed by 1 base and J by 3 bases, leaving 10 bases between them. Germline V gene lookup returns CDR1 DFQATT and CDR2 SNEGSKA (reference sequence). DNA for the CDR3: TGCAGTGCTAGAGGTGAAAGGGTCTACGAGCAGTACTTC. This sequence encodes CSARGERVYEQYF.